This T cell receptor beta chain was recorded in a study of T cell repertoires in cytomegalovirus infection (dated by TCRdb to about 2019). About the investigation overall: Recently identified HLA-C-restricted CMV epitopes, whose presentation resists viral immunomodulation, were targeted by peptide stimulations together with well-studied HLA-B-restricted epitopes. Donor HLA type was relevant to the analysis, as public TCR beta signatures indicated carriage of CMV infection together with the matching HLA type. Study-wide conclusions, independent of this receptor: The ex vivo response was dominated by HLA-C-restricted CMV-specific TCR beta clonotypes, and the single most frequent clonotype in two of eight donors was supplied by these HLA-C-restricted clonotypes. Cumulative frequency of public TCR beta family members discriminated carriers of CMV infection plus the relevant HLA type in this cohort and an independent roughly 330-donor cohort.

V and J lose 5 bases and 0 bases, and a span of 11 bases separates them. The CDR3 measures 14 amino acids from cysteine to phenylalanine. Just CDR3 DNA is preserved here, 42 bases in frame from base 1. Sequenced on an Illumina HiSeq 1500. TCRdb reran the public reads through fastp at Q25 and MiXCR, keeping productive beta chains. All rows with the same CDR3 protein become a single entry with the most common DNA and genes. For this sample there are about half a million distinct CDR3 sequences; about 42% appear just once. Clones ranked in the top ten supply 43% of the sample. The treatment or condition label on this specimen signifies: in vitro stimulation with specific CMV peptide epitopes to enrich CMV-specific T cells. Remarks on this clonotype: Its binding antigen is unknown. Base quality data are lacking; no much larger clone is found one base away.

The chain uses TRBV12-3 or TRBV12-4 and TRBJ2-7; no confident D gene assignment can be made. The sequence was collected from a human donor in good health (CMV status not recorded). Some clones in this sample may be carry-over from other donors' samples. This specimen was cultured PBMCs, taken from culture after CMV antigen stimulation. CDR3 reads: CASSPAGLSYEQYF. The nucleotide sequence reads TGTGCCAGCAGTCCAGCCGGCCTCTCCTACGAGCAGTACTTC.